This T cell receptor beta chain was sequenced during a study of control samples from healthy donors and cancer patients. The length of the CDR3 is 17 residues. V was clipped by 1 base and J by 1 base, with 14 bases between them. Germline values: CDR1 SGHTA, CDR2 FQGNSA. Using immunoSEQ multiplex PCR, the repertoire was profiled, and TCRdb retains in-frame clones only, with some absent. The data show about 160,000 clones, around 95% seen once. The chain links TRBV7-2 to TRBJ1-3, with a possible D match to TRBD1 (5 bases). The source material was blood. The sequence derives from a woman aged 55-70 years in good health. The CDR3 loop reads CASSLVSGVGSGNTIYF. CDR3 coding DNA: TGTGCCAGCAGCTTAGTATCGGGGGTTGGGTCTGGAAACACCATATATTTT.